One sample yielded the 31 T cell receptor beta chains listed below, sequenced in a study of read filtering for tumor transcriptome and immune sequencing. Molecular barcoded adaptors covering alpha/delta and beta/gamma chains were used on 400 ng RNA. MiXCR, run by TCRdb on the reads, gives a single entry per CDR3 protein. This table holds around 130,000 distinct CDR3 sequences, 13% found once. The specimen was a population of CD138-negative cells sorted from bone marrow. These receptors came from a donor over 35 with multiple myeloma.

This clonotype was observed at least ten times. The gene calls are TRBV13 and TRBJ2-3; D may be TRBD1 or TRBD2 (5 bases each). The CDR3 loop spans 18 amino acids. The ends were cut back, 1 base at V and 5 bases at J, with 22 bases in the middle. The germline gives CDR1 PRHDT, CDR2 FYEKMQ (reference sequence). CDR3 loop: CASSLDPPGSPLLDTQYF. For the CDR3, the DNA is TGTGCCAGCAGCTTAGACCCTCCAGGGAGTCCCCTCTTAGATACGCAGTATTTT.

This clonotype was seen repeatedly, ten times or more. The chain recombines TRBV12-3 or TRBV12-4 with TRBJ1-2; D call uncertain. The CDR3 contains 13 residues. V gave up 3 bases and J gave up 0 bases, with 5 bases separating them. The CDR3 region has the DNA TGTGCCAGCAGTTTGGTAGCTAACTATGGCTACACCTTC. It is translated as CASSLVANYGYTF.

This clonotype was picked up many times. DNA of the CDR3: TGTGCCAGCAGCCCCGGGAGGGCTGATCAGCCCCAGCATTTT. Translation gives CASSPGRADQPQHF. The rearrangement joins TRBV6-5 to TRBJ1-5, with unresolved D. The V end was cut by 6 bases, the J end by 5 bases, with 14 bases between. Germline V lookup: CDR1 MNHEY, CDR2 SVGAGI. The CDR3 spans 14 residues.

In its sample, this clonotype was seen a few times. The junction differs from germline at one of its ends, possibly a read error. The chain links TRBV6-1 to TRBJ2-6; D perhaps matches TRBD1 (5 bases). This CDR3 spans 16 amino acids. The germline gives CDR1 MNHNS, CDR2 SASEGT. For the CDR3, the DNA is TGTGCCAGCAGTGAGACTCCCGCTGTAGGGGACAACGTCCTGACTTTC. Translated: CASSETPAVGDNVLTF.

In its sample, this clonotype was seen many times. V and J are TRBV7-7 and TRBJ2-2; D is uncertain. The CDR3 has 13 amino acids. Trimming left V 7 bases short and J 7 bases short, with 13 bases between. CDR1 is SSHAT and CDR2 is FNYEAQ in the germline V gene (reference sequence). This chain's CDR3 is CASTHFGGGELFF. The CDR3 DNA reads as TGTGCCAGCACCCACTTCGGCGGCGGGGAGCTGTTTTTT.

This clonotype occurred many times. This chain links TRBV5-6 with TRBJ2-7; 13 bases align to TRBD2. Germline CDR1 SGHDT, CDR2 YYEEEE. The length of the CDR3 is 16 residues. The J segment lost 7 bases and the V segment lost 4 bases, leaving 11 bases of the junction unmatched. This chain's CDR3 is CASSHGLAGALGEQYF. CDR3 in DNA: TGTGCCAGCAGCCACGGACTAGCGGGAGCCCTCGGTGAGCAGTACTTC.

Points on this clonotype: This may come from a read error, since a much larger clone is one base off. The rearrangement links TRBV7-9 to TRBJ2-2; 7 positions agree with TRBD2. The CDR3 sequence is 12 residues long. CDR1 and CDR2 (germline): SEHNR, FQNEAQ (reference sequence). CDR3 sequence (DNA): TGTGCCAGCAGCTTAGAGAGGCGGGAGCCGTTTTTT. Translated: CASSLERREPFF. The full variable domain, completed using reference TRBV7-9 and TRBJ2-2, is DTGVSQNPRHKITKRGQNVTFRCDPISEHNRLYWYRQTLGQGPEFLTYFQNEAQLEKSRLLSDRFSAERPKGSFSTLEIQRTEQGDSAMYLCASSLERREPFFGEGSRLTVL.

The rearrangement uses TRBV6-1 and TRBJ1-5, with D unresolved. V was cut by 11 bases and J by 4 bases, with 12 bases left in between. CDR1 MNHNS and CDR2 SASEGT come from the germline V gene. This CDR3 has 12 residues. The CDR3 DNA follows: TGTGCCTCCAGGACGGGGAATCAGCCCCAGCATTTT. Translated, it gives CASRTGNQPQHF.

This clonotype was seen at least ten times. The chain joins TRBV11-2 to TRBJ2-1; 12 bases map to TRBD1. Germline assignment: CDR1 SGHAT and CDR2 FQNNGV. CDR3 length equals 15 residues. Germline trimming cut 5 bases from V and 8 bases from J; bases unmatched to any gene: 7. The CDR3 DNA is TGTGCCAGCAGCCTGGGACAGGGGGCATTCTATGAGCAGTTCTTC. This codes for CASSLGQGAFYEQFF.

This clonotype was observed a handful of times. This chain's CDR3 is CASSDSASISNEQFF. DNA of the CDR3: TGTGCCAGCAGTGACTCTGCCTCCATAAGCAATGAGCAGTTCTTC. This chain connects TRBV6-4 to TRBJ2-1; unclear D gene. V was cut by 0 bases and J by 6 bases, with 12 bases left in between. Germline CDR1 and CDR2: MRHNA and SNTAGT. The CDR3 runs to 15 residues.

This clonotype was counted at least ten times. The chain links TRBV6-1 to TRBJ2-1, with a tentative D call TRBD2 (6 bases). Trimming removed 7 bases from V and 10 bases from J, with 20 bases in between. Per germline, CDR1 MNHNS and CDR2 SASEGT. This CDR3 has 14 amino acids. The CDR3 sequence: CASIPGAIIGEQFF. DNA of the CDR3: TGTGCCAGCATCCCGGGAGCTATAATCGGGGAGCAGTTCTTC.

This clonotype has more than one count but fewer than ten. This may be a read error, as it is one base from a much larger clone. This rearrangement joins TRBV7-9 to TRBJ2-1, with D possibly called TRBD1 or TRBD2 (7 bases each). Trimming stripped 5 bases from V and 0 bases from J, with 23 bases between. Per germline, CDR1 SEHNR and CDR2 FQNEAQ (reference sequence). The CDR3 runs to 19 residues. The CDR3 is CASSARGASGFSSYNEQFF. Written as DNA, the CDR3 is TGTGCCAGCAGCGCCAGGGGGGCTAGCGGATTCAGCTCCTACAATGAGCAGTTCTTC.

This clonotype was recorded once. The CDR3 protein is CASSHRPGQGHSPSNEQYF. DNA for the CDR3: TGCGCCAGCAGCCACCGACCGGGACAGGGGCACAGCCCTTCCAACGAGCAGTACTTC. The chain joins TRBV4-3 to TRBJ2-7; 10 positions match TRBD1. CDR3 length: 19 amino acids. The V and J ends lost 3 bases and 5 bases, in that order; junction bases with no gene match: 19. Germline V gene lookup returns CDR1 LGHNA and CDR2 YSLEER.

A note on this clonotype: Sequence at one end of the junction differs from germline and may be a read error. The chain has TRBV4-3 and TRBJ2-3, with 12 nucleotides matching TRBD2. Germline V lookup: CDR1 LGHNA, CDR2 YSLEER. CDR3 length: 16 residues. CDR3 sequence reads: CASSQGTSGYTDTRYF. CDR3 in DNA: TGCGCCAGCAGCCAGGGGACTAGCGGGTACACAGATACGCGGTATTTT.

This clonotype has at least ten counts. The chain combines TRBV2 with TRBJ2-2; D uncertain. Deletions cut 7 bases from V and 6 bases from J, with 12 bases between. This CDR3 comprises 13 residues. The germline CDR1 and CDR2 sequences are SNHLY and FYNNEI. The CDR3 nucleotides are TGTGCCAGCACCGAAAATGCCGCCGGGGAGCTGTTTTTT. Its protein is CASTENAAGELFF.

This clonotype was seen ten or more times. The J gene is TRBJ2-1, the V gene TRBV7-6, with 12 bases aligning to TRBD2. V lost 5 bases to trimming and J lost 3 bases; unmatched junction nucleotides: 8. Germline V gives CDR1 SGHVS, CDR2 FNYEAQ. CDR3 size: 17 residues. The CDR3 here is CASSPGTSGRNYNEQFF. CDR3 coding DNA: TGTGCCAGCAGCCCCGGGACTAGCGGGCGGAACTACAATGAGCAGTTCTTC.

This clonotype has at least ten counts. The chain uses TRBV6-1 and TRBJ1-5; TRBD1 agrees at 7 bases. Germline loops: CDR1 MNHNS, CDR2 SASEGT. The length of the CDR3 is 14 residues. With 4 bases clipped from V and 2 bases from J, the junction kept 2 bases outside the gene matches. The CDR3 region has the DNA TGTGCCAGCAGTGTAGACAGGGGCAATCAGCCCCAGCATTTT. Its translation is CASSVDRGNQPQHF.

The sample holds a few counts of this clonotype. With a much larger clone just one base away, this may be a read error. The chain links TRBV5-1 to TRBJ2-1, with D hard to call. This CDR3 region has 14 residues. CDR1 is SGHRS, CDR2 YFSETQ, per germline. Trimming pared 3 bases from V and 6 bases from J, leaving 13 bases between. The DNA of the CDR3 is TGCGCCAGCAGCTCCGGCGAGTTTAGCAATGAGCAGTTCTTC. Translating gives CASSSGEFSNEQFF.

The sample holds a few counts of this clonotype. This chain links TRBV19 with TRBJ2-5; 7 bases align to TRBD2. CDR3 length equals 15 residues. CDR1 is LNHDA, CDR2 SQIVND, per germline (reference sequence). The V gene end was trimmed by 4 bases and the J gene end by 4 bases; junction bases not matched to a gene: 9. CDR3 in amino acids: CASSNGGSAAETQYF. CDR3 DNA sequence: TGTGCCAGTAGTAACGGCGGGAGTGCAGCAGAGACCCAGTACTTC.

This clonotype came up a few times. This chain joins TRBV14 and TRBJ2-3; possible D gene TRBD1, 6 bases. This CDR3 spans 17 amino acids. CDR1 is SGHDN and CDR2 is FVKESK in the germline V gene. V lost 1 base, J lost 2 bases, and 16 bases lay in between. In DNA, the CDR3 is TGTGCCAGCAGCCAAGTGGGTGTCAGGGGCTTCACAGATACGCAGTATTTT. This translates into CASSQVGVRGFTDTQYF.

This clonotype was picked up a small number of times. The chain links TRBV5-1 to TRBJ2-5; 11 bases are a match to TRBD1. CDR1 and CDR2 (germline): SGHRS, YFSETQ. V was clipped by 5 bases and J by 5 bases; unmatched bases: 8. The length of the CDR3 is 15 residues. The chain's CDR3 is CASSYRTGGDETQYF. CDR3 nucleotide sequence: TGCGCCAGCAGTTATAGGACAGGGGGCGACGAGACCCAGTACTTC.

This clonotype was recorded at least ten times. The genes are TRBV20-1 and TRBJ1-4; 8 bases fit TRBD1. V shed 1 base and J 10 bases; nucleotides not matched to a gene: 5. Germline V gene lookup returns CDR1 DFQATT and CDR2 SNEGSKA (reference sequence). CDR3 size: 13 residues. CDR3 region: CSARGTGWGKLFF. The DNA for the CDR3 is TGCAGTGCTAGAGGGACAGGGTGGGGAAAACTGTTTTTT.

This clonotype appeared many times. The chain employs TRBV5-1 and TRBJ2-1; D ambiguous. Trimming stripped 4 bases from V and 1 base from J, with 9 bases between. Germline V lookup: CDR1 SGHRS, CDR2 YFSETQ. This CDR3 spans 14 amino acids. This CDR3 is CASSARDSYNEQFF. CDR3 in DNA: TGCGCCAGCAGCGCCAGAGATTCCTACAATGAGCAGTTCTTC.

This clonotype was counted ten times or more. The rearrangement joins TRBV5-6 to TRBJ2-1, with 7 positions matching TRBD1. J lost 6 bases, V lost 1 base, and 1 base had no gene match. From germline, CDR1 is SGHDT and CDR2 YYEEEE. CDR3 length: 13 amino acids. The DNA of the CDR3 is TGTGCCAGCAGCTTGCAGGGGGTCAATGAGCAGTTCTTC. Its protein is CASSLQGVNEQFF.

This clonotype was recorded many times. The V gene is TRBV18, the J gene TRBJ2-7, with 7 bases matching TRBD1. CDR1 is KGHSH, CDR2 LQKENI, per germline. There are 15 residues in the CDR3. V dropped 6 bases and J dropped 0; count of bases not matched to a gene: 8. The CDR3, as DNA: TGTGCCAGCTCCCGCCGGGACAGTTCCTCCTACGAGCAGTACTTC. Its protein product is CASSRRDSSSYEQYF. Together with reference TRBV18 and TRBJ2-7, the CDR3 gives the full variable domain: NAGVMQNPRHLVRRRGQEARLRCSPMKGHSHVYWYRQLPEEGLKFMVYLQKENIIDESGMPKERFSAEFPKEGPSILRIQQVVRGDSAAYFCASSRRDSSSYEQYFGPGTRLTVT.

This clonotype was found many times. CDR3 nucleotides: TGTGCCAGCAGCTTAAGCCCCCAGGGAGGTGTCACTGAAGCTTTCTTT. Residues: CASSLSPQGGVTEAFF. The chain joins TRBV13 to TRBJ1-1; D may be TRBD1 (5 bases). There are 16 residues in the CDR3. Germline CDR1 is PRHDT and CDR2 is FYEKMQ (reference sequence). The ends were cut back, 2 bases at V and 4 bases at J, with 17 bases in the middle.

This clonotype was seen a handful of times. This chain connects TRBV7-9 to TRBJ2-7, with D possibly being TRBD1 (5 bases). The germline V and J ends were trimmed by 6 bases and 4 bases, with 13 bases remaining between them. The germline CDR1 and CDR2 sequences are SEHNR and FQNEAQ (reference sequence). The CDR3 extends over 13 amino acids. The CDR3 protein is CASSHSGIYEQYF. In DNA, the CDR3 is TGTGCCAGCAGTCATTCAGGGATTTACGAGCAGTACTTC.

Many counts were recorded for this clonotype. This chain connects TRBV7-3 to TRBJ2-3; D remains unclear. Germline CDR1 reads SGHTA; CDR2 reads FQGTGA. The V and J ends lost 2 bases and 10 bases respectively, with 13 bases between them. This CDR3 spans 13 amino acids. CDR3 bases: TGTGCCAGCAGCTTACGGTTTAGCTCCTCGCAGTATTTT. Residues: CASSLRFSSSQYF.

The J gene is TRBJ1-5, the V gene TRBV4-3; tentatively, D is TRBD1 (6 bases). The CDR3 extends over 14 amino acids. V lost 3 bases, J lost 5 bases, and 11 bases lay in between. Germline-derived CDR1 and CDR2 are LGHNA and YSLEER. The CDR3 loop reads CASSQGGLDQPQHF. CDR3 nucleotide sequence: TGCGCCAGCAGCCAGGGGGGGCTGGATCAGCCCCAGCATTTT.

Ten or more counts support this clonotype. Here the CDR3 reads CASSPSPSYNEQFF. The CDR3 DNA follows: TGTGCCAGCAGTCCTAGCCCCTCCTACAATGAGCAGTTCTTC. This chain links TRBV7-2 with TRBJ2-1; D might be TRBD2 (5 bases). This CDR3 has 14 amino acids. The germline V gene has CDR1 SGHTA and CDR2 FQGNSA. V was clipped by 6 bases and J by 0 bases, with 9 bases between them.

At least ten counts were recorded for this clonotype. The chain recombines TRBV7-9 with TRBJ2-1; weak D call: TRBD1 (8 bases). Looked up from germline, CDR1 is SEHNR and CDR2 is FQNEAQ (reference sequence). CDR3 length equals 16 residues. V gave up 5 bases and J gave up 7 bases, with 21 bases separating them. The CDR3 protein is CASSQGREWDRNEQFF. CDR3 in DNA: TGTGCCAGCAGCCAAGGGCGGGAGTGGGACAGGAATGAGCAGTTCTTC.